The 26 T cell receptor beta chains listed next were all sequenced from one sample in a study of PD-1 blockade in classical Hodgkin lymphoma (dated by TCRdb to between 2020 and 2021). The sample's time point, from its label and the paper: cycle 4 day 1 (C4D1), after less than 7 weeks of nivolumab. Every trial patient had relapsed following autologous stem cell transplantation, and prior brentuximab vedotin exposure was what differed among cohorts A, B and C. Libraries were built with the immunoSEQ multiplex PCR assay. TCRdb limited this immuneACCESS table to in-frame rearrangements with V and J called. A share of clones is missing; checked studies link under half to unresolved V genes, and the rest is unexplained. This sample has over 70,000 clones in its table, and about nine tenths of those were observed once. About 2.9% of the sample is taken by the ten largest. This material consisted of peripheral blood mononuclear cells (PBMCs), taken before the fourth cycle of nivolumab. These receptors all come from a human donor with classical Hodgkin lymphoma.

V is TRBV7-3 and J is TRBJ2-3, with D tentatively TRBD1 or TRBD2 (5 bases each). Germline assignment: CDR1 SGHTA and CDR2 FQGTGA. The V end was cut by 0 bases, the J end by 6 bases, with 13 bases between. The CDR3 is 15 residues long. The CDR3 bases are TGTGCCAGCAGCTTAACAGGGCCTCGGGGCGATACGCAGTATTTT. Its translation: CASSLTGPRGDTQYF.

The chain recombines TRBV4-3 with TRBJ1-1, with D possibly TRBD1 on 6 matching bases. The CDR3 runs to 14 residues. Trimming took off 4 bases at V and 1 base at J, with 10 bases between the two ends. Per germline, CDR1 LGHNA and CDR2 YSLEER. CDR3 DNA: TGCGCCAGCAGCCTAGAGGGGGGGAACACTGAAGCTTTCTTT. Protein: CASSLEGGNTEAFF.

The gene calls are TRBV5-1 and TRBJ2-7, with 7 bases aligning to TRBD1. This CDR3 comprises 13 residues. Trimming removed 0 bases from V and 6 bases from J; junction bases left unmatched: 3. Looked up from germline, CDR1 is SGHRS and CDR2 is YFSETQ. Here the CDR3 DNA reads TGCGCCAGCAGCTTGGAAGGGGGCGGCGAGCAGTACTTC. Translating gives CASSLEGGGEQYF.

The rearrangement links TRBV2 to TRBJ2-7; possibly TRBD1 or TRBD2 for D (6 bases each). Germline loops: CDR1 SNHLY, CDR2 FYNNEI. This CDR3 spans 15 amino acids. V lost 7 bases and J 0 bases, leaving 16 bases between the germline ends. This chain's CDR3 is CASTDVGGRSYEQYF. The DNA for the CDR3 is TGTGCCAGCACCGACGTGGGGGGCCGCTCCTACGAGCAGTACTTC.

The J gene is TRBJ1-2, the V gene TRBV28; D not resolved. The CDR3 runs to 15 residues. CDR1 is MDHEN, CDR2 SYDVKM, per germline. Deletions cut 0 bases from V and 3 bases from J, with 11 bases between. The CDR3 bases are TGTGCCAGCAGTTTATGGGCAGAAGAAGACTATGGCTACACCTTC. Encoded protein: CASSLWAEEDYGYTF.

The gene calls are TRBV19 and TRBJ1-1; D may be TRBD1 (6 bases). Trimming removed 5 bases from V and 0 bases from J, with 16 bases in between. The CDR3 runs 16 residues. The germline CDR1 and CDR2 sequences are LNHDA and SQIVND (reference sequence). CDR3 region: CASSAQTGVMNTEAFF. The CDR3 DNA is TGTGCCAGTAGTGCCCAGACAGGAGTGATGAACACTGAAGCTTTCTTT.

The gene calls are TRBV30 and TRBJ2-3; TRBD1 agrees at 7 bases. This CDR3 region has 12 residues. The germline gives CDR1 GTSNPN, CDR2 SVGIG (reference sequence). Losses at the gene ends were 5 bases for V and 6 bases for J; bases not matched to a gene: 5. The CDR3, as DNA: TGTGCCTGGGACAGGGTGTGGGATACGCAGTATTTT. This codes for CAWDRVWDTQYF.

This chain joins TRBV2 and TRBJ2-7; 7 nucleotides line up with TRBD2. V shed 8 bases and J 0 bases; nucleotides not matched to a gene: 10. Germline V gene lookup returns CDR1 SNHLY and CDR2 FYNNEI. This CDR3 is built from 15 residues. CDR3 DNA sequence: TGTGCCAGCCTAGCGGCCGCCTATAACTCCTACGAGCAGTACTTC. It codes for CASLAAAYNSYEQYF.

This chain connects TRBV9 to TRBJ1-1; TRBD1 aligns across 7 bases. The V segment lost 4 bases and the J segment 1 base; nucleotides outside the gene matches: 10. This CDR3 comprises 16 residues. In germline, CDR1 is SGDLS, CDR2 YYNGEE. The CDR3 region has the DNA TGTGCCAGCAGCCCCACCCCCGGGACAGCGAACACTGAAGCTTTCTTT. Its protein is CASSPTPGTANTEAFF.

Note on this clone: This sample includes further DNA sequences coding for the same CDR3. This chain connects TRBV6-5 to TRBJ2-7, with TRBD1 matching 11 bases. Germline V gives CDR1 MNHEY, CDR2 SVGAGI. V lost 5 bases, J lost 9 bases, and 9 bases stayed unmatched. The CDR3 covers 14 residues. CDR3 coding DNA: TGTGCCAGCAGTAGGGGACAGGGGGGGCCGGGGCAGTACTTC. Its protein product is CASSRGQGGPGQYF.

This clone showed up just once. CDR3 sequence reads: CASSLLSPLMGDFF. In DNA, the CDR3 is TGTGCCAGCAGCTTGCTGTCGCCCCTGATGGGCGATTTCTTT. The J gene is TRBJ1-1, the V gene TRBV5-6; D is unclear. The CDR3 extends over 14 amino acids. Germline V lookup: CDR1 SGHDT, CDR2 YYEEEE. V shed 1 base and J shed 13 bases, with 20 bases lying between them.

The chain carries TRBV14 and TRBJ2-7; D is undetermined. The CDR3 consists of 11 residues. Germline V gives CDR1 SGHDN, CDR2 FVKESK. Deletions cut 1 base from V and 5 bases from J, with 3 bases between. The CDR3 sequence: CASSQGNEQYF. The CDR3 nucleotides read TGTGCCAGCAGCCAAGGGAACGAGCAGTACTTC. Based on the CDR3 plus reference TRBV14 and TRBJ2-7, the full variable domain is EAGVTQFPSHSVIEKGQTVTLRCDPISGHDNLYWYRRVMGKEIKFLLHFVKESKQDESGMPNNRFLAERTGGTYSTLKVQPAELEDSGVYFCASSQGNEQYFGPGTRLTVT.

J is TRBJ1-2 and V is TRBV5-4; 7 bases agree with TRBD1. The V gene end was trimmed by 5 bases and the J gene end by 5 bases; junction bases not matched to a gene: 9. The CDR3 totals 14 residues. CDR1 is SGHNT, CDR2 YYREEE, per germline (reference sequence). The CDR3 sequence is CASRYQGGLYGYTF. In DNA, the CDR3 is TGTGCCAGCAGGTATCAGGGGGGCTTGTATGGCTACACCTTC.

CDR3 sequence (DNA): TGTGCCTGGAGTGTAGGGGGTTTGCGCGAGCAGTACTTC. Protein product: CAWSVGGLREQYF. This chain links TRBV30 with TRBJ2-7, with D perhaps TRBD1 (6 bases). The length of the CDR3 is 13 residues. CDR1 and CDR2 from the germline V gene are GTSNPN and SVGIG (reference sequence). Trimming stripped 0 bases from V and 6 bases from J, with 12 bases between.

About this clone: Other DNA sequences in this sample translate to the same CDR3. This chain joins TRBV20-1 and TRBJ2-5, with no clear D. This CDR3 contains 10 residues. Germline loops: CDR1 DFQATT, CDR2 SNEGSKA (reference sequence). The germline V and J ends were trimmed by 3 bases and 1 base, with 0 bases remaining between them. For the CDR3, the DNA is TGCAGTGCTAGCCAAGAGACCCAGTACTTC. This codes for CSASQETQYF.

The V gene is TRBV4-3, the J gene TRBJ1-1; no firm D call. The CDR3 spans 16 residues. V was pared by 6 bases and J by 5 bases, with 22 bases between. From germline, CDR1 is LGHNA and CDR2 YSLEER. CDR3: CASRRTLLREETEAFF. In DNA, the CDR3 is TGCGCCAGCAGACGTACACTCTTGCGGGAGGAGACTGAAGCTTTCTTT.

This sequence joins TRBV14 and TRBJ2-7; D not resolved. Germline V lookup: CDR1 SGHDN, CDR2 FVKESK. This CDR3 is 16 amino acids long. The V and J ends lost 2 bases and 3 bases respectively, with 17 bases between them. This chain's CDR3 is CASSQRTEINHYEQYF. CDR3 nucleotides: TGTGCCAGCAGCCAAAGGACCGAGATAAATCACTACGAGCAGTACTTC.

The chain links TRBV7-8 to TRBJ1-5; 9 bases are shared with TRBD1. J gave up 5 bases and V 3 bases, and 11 bases lay outside the gene matches. Germline V lookup: CDR1 SGHVS, CDR2 FQNEAQ. The CDR3 is 17 amino acids. This chain's CDR3 is CASSLGFWTGADQPQHF. The CDR3 DNA follows: TGTGCCAGCAGCTTGGGATTTTGGACAGGGGCTGATCAGCCCCAGCATTTT.

This rearrangement joins TRBV7-9 to TRBJ2-1; 9 bases agree with TRBD2. CDR3 length: 15 amino acids. V lost 1 base and J lost 4; bases outside the gene matches: 2. Germline V lookup: CDR1 SEHNR, CDR2 FQNEAQ (reference sequence). The CDR3 nucleotides read TGTGCCAGCAGCTTAGGAGCGGGGGGATACAATGAGCAGTTCTTC. Its protein product is CASSLGAGGYNEQFF.

The gene calls are TRBV13 and TRBJ2-7, with 8 bases matching TRBD1. This CDR3 is 14 amino acids long. J was trimmed by 0 bases and V by 6 bases; bases with no gene match: 4. The germline V gene encodes CDR1 PRHDT and CDR2 FYEKMQ (reference sequence). In DNA form, the CDR3 reads TGTGCCAGCAGTCACACAGGGGGCTCCTACGAGCAGTACTTC. Translating gives CASSHTGGSYEQYF.

The rearrangement uses TRBV27 and TRBJ2-5, with TRBD2 identical over 7 bases. Germline trimming cut 3 bases from V and 5 bases from J; bases unmatched to any gene: 3. CDR1 is MNHEY and CDR2 is SMNVEV in the germline V gene (reference sequence). This CDR3 spans 13 amino acids. CDR3 protein: CASSFDGGETQYF. The DNA of the CDR3 is TGTGCCAGCAGTTTTGACGGGGGGGAGACCCAGTACTTC.

V gene TRBV27 combines with J gene TRBJ2-5; TRBD1 agrees at 7 bases. The DNA end is a closer match to TRBJ2-7, so the J assignment may be wrong. Germline V CDR1 and CDR2: MNHEY, SMNVEV (reference sequence). The CDR3 totals 14 residues. The CDR3 spells CASSSRDRVVEQYF. The CDR3 DNA sequence: TGTGCCAGCAGTTCCCGCGACAGGGTGGTCGAGCAGTACTTC.

V usage is TRBV9 and J usage is TRBJ2-3; no clear D gene. Germline lookup yields CDR1 SGDLS and CDR2 YYNGEE. V lost 1 base, J lost 1 base, and 7 bases lay in between. CDR3 size: 14 residues. Here the CDR3 reads CASSVYEGTDTQYF. CDR3 DNA: TGTGCCAGCAGCGTATACGAAGGCACAGATACGCAGTATTTT.

In its sample, this clone was seen many times. V and J are TRBV9 and TRBJ1-2, with D unclear. The CDR3 is 15 residues long. Trimming left V 2 bases short and J 3 bases short, with 14 bases between. Germline CDR1 reads SGDLS; CDR2 reads YYNGEE. The CDR3 protein is CASSVFFGPDYGYTF. The CDR3 nucleotides read TGTGCCAGCAGCGTCTTTTTCGGGCCCGACTATGGCTACACCTTC.

The chain carries TRBV11-2 and TRBJ2-1; D not resolved. Trimming removed 4 bases at V and 7 bases at J, with 11 bases between. CDR1 is SGHAT, CDR2 FQNNGV, per germline. The CDR3 covers 13 residues. CDR3 nucleotides: TGTGCCAGCAGCTCCCCCCCGTTTAATGAGCAGTTCTTC. Its translation: CASSSPPFNEQFF.

The rearrangement joins TRBV19 to TRBJ2-2; 8 nucleotides align to TRBD1. Germline values: CDR1 LNHDA, CDR2 SQIVND (reference sequence). This CDR3 contains 15 residues. J was trimmed by 4 bases and V by 3 bases; bases with no gene match: 4. CDR3 amino acids: CASSIRGHGTGELFF. The CDR3 DNA sequence: TGTGCCAGTAGTATCAGGGGGCACGGCACCGGGGAGCTGTTTTTT.